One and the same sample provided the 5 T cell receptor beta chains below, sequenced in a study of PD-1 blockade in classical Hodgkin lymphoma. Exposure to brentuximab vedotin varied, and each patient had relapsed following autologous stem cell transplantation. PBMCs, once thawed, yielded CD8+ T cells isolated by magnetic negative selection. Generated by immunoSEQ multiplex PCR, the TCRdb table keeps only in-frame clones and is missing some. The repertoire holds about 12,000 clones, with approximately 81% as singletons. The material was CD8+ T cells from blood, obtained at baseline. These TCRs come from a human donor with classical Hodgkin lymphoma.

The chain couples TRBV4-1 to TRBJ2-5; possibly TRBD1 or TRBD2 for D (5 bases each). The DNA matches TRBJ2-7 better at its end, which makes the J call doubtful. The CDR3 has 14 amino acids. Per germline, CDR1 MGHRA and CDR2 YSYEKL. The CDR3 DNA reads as TGCGCCAGCAGCCAGGGGGACCATACCTACGAGCAGTACTTC. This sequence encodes CASSQGDHTYEQYF.

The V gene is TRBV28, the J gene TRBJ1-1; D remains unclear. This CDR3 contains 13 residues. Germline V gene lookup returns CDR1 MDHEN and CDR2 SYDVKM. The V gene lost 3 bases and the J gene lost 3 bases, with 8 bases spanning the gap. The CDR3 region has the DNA TGTGCCAGCAGTTTCGCGGAGGACACTGAAGCTTTCTTT. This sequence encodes CASSFAEDTEAFF.

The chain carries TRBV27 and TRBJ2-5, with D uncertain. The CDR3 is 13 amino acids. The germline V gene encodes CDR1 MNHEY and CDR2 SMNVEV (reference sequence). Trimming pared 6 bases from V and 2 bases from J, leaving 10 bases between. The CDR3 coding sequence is TGTGCCAGCAGCTCTTCCCCTCAAGAGACCCAGTACTTC. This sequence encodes CASSSSPQETQYF.

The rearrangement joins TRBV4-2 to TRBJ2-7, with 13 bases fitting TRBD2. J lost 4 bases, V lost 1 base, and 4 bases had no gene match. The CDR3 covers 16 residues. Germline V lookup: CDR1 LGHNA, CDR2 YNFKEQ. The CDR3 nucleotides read TGTGCCAGCAGCCAAGGTACTAGCGGGAGGGGATACGAGCAGTACTTC. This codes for CASSQGTSGRGYEQYF.

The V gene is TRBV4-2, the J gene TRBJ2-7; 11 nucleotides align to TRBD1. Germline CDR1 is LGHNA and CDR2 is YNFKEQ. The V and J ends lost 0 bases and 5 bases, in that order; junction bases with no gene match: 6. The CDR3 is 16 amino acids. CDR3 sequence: CASSQEGGTGGDEQYF. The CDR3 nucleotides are TGTGCCAGCAGCCAAGAGGGGGGGACAGGGGGAGACGAGCAGTACTTC.